This T cell receptor (beta chain) was captured in a study of immune cell composition in non-small cell lung cancer. As for the study in general: Most cases were lung adenocarcinoma or squamous cell carcinoma.

Normal lung was taken at the farthest possible site, at least 3 cm from tumour. Notes on this clone: The target antigen is unknown.

Clones were read by immunoSEQ multiplex PCR, and TCRdb kept only the in-frame ones, dropping some. The sample includes roughly 5,100 clones, more than 70% of them seen just once. Germline V CDR1 and CDR2: SGHVS, FQNEAQ. Trimming stripped 1 base from V and 1 base from J, with 13 bases between. The CDR3 runs 16 residues. Notes on the study in general: Tumour-reactive clones were not shown to match dominant in vivo tumour clones. Squamous carcinomas (roughly 80%) more often had tumour-associated clones >0.5% than adenocarcinomas (roughly 33%). Adenocarcinomas with higher top tumour-associated clone frequency had more reactive TILs.

The receptor comes from a human donor with non-small cell lung cancer. Some clones in this sample may be carry-over from other donors' samples. The V gene is TRBV7-8, the J gene TRBJ1-1, with D maybe TRBD1 (5 bases). Sequencing was carried out using non-adjacent lung tissue. Written as DNA, the CDR3 is TGTGCCAGCAGCTTAGGGGCAGGGTCGCGGAACACTGAAGCTTTCTTT. This sequence encodes CASSLGAGSRNTEAFF.